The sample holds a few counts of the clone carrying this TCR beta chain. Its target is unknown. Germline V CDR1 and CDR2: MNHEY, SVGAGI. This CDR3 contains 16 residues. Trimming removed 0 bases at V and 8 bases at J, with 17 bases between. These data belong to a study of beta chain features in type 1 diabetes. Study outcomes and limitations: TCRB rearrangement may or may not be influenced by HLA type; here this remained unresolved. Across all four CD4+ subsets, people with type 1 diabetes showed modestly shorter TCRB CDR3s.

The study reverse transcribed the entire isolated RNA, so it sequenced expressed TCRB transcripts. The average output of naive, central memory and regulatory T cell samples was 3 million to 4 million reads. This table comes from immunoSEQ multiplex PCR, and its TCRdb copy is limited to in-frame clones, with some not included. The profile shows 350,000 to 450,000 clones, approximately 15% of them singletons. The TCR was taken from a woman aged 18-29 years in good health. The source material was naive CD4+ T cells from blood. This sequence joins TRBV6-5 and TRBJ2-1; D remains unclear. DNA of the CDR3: TGTGCCAGCAGTTACTCGATGGCGGTTGAATACGATGAGCAGTTCTTC. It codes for CASSYSMAVEYDEQFF.